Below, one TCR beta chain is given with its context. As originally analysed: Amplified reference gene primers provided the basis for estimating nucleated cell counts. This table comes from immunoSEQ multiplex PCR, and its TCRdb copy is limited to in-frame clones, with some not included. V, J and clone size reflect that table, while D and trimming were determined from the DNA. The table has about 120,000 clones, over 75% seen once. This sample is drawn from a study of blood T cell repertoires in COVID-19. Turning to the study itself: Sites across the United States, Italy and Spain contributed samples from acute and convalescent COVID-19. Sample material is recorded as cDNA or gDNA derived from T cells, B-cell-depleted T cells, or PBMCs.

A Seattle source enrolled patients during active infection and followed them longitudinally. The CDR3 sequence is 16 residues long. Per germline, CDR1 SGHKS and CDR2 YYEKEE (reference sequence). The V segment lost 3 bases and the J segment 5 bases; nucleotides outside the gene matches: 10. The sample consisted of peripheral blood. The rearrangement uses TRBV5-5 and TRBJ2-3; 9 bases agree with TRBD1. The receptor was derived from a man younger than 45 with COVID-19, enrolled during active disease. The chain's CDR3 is CASSSPGQGSRDTQYF. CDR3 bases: TGTGCCAGCAGCTCACCGGGACAGGGTTCTAGAGATACGCAGTATTTT.